These T cell receptor beta chains were read from a single sample in a study of Graves' ophthalmopathy and Graves' hyperthyroidism. TCRdb ran MiXCR on the multiplex PCR reads and lists one entry per CDR3 protein. The sample carries roughly 400,000 distinct CDR3 sequences, about a sixth recorded once. Sample: peripheral blood. These receptors all stem from an adult woman with stable Graves' hyperthyroidism. The CDR3 runs from the conserved cysteine through the conserved F or W. Fields, in order: D gene, clone size, V gene, J gene, CDR3 DNA, CDR3 protein. D genes are given only for firm matches. Size tells how often a clone was seen (once, few, many) or the class of an expanded clone, and some rows leave it out.

d_call: -; clone_size: many; v_call: TRBV5-1; j_call: TRBJ1-1; cdr3_nt: TGCGCCAGCAGCCCCCGGGGGGAGAGCACTGAAGCTTTCTTT; cdr3_aa: CASSPRGESTEAFF
d_call: -; clone_size: -; v_call: TRBV11-1; j_call: TRBJ2-5; cdr3_nt: TGTGCCAGCAGCTTAGAAACCCAGGCGGCTGCCGAGACCCAGTACTTC; cdr3_aa: CASSLETQAAAETQYF
d_call: TRBD2; clone_size: many; v_call: TRBV20-1; j_call: TRBJ2-7; cdr3_nt: TGCAGTGCAACTAGCGGGAGGGGCTCCTACGAGCAGTACTTC; cdr3_aa: CSATSGRGSYEQYF
d_call: -; clone_size: few; v_call: TRBV19; j_call: TRBJ1-1; cdr3_nt: TGTGCCAGTAGTCCGGGAACCTGGGGGGACACTGAAGCTTTCTTT; cdr3_aa: CASSPGTWGDTEAFF
d_call: TRBD1; clone_size: many; v_call: TRBV12-3/TRBV12-4; j_call: TRBJ2-7; cdr3_nt: TGTGCCAGCAGTGGTGCCGGGACAGGGGCCTACGAGCAGTACTTC; cdr3_aa: CASSGAGTGAYEQYF
d_call: TRBD2; clone_size: many; v_call: TRBV20-1; j_call: TRBJ2-2; cdr3_nt: TGCAGTGCTATCGGGAGGGCCTGGGGCGGGGAGCTGTTTTTT; cdr3_aa: CSAIGRAWGGELFF
d_call: -; clone_size: many; v_call: TRBV28; j_call: TRBJ2-4; cdr3_nt: TGTGCCAGCAGTTTTGGGACAACCAAAAACATTCAGTACTTC; cdr3_aa: CASSFGTTKNIQYF
d_call: TRBD1; clone_size: many; v_call: TRBV6-5; j_call: TRBJ2-5; cdr3_nt: TGTGCCAGCAGTTTAACCGGGACAGGGGGCGAAGAGACCCAGTACTTC; cdr3_aa: CASSLTGTGGEETQYF
d_call: -; clone_size: many; v_call: TRBV29-1; j_call: TRBJ2-6; cdr3_nt: TGCAGCGTAGGCCTCTCTGGGGCCAACGTCCTGACTTTC; cdr3_aa: CSVGLSGANVLTF
d_call: TRBD1; clone_size: -; v_call: TRBV6-1; j_call: TRBJ1-5; cdr3_nt: TGTGCCAGCGCTGCGGGGACAGGGCCCTATAGCAATCAGCCCCAGCATTTT; cdr3_aa: CASAAGTGPYSNQPQHF
d_call: -; clone_size: many; v_call: TRBV10-2; j_call: TRBJ1-2; cdr3_nt: TGCGCCAGCAGTGAGTCTCCCCCCTTCTATGGCTACACCTTC; cdr3_aa: CASSESPPFYGYTF
d_call: TRBD1; clone_size: many; v_call: TRBV12-3/TRBV12-4; j_call: TRBJ1-2; cdr3_nt: TGTGCCAGCAGGCAGGGGGGGTATGGCTACACCTTC; cdr3_aa: CASRQGGYGYTF
d_call: -; clone_size: -; v_call: TRBV19; j_call: TRBJ1-2; cdr3_nt: TGTGCCAGTAGTATGGGGGACTCCTATGGCTACACCTTC; cdr3_aa: CASSMGDSYGYTF
d_call: -; clone_size: many; v_call: TRBV4-2; j_call: TRBJ1-1; cdr3_nt: TGTGCCAGCAGCCACACTGTCTTAGGCGGTGAAGCTTTCTTT; cdr3_aa: CASSHTVLGGEAFF
d_call: -; clone_size: many; v_call: TRBV19; j_call: TRBJ2-2; cdr3_nt: TGTGCCAGTAGTATTGACAGCACGAACACCGGGGAGCTGTTTTTT; cdr3_aa: CASSIDSTNTGELFF
d_call: -; clone_size: many; v_call: TRBV10-2; j_call: TRBJ2-7; cdr3_nt: TGCGCCAGCGGCAGACACTCCTCCTACGAGCAGTACTTC; cdr3_aa: CASGRHSSYEQYF
d_call: -; clone_size: -; v_call: TRBV20-1; j_call: TRBJ2-7; cdr3_nt: TGCAGTGGTAGAAGGCAAGCCTACGAGCAGTACTTC; cdr3_aa: CSGRRQAYEQYF
d_call: -; clone_size: many; v_call: TRBV6-1; j_call: TRBJ2-6; cdr3_nt: TGTGCCAGCAGTCAACGACGCAGGGCCGGGGCCAACGTCCTGACTTTC; cdr3_aa: CASSQRRRAGANVLTF
d_call: -; clone_size: many; v_call: TRBV9; j_call: TRBJ1-1; cdr3_nt: TGTGCCAGCAGCGTAGGGACAGCACACACTGAAGCTTTCTTT; cdr3_aa: CASSVGTAHTEAFF
d_call: -; clone_size: few; v_call: TRBV30; j_call: TRBJ1-5; cdr3_nt: TGTGCCTGGTCGGATGCTCATAGCAATCAGCCCCAGCATTTT; cdr3_aa: CAWSDAHSNQPQHF
d_call: -; clone_size: many; v_call: TRBV20-1; j_call: TRBJ2-5; cdr3_nt: TGCAGTGCTAGCCCAGGGACCCAGTACTTC; cdr3_aa: CSASPGTQYF
d_call: -; clone_size: many; v_call: TRBV6-1; j_call: TRBJ1-5; cdr3_nt: TGTGCCAGCAAGGCTACGTATAGCAATCAGCCCCAGCATTTT; cdr3_aa: CASKATYSNQPQHF
d_call: TRBD1; clone_size: many; v_call: TRBV6-2/TRBV6-3; j_call: TRBJ2-2; cdr3_nt: TGTGCCAGCTGGGACAGGGACGCGAACACCGGGGAGCTGTTTTTT; cdr3_aa: CASWDRDANTGELFF
d_call: -; clone_size: many; v_call: TRBV2; j_call: TRBJ2-2; cdr3_nt: TGTGCCAGCAGTGATCTCGGGTTGAACACCGGGGAGCTGTTTTTT; cdr3_aa: CASSDLGLNTGELFF
d_call: TRBD1; clone_size: few; v_call: TRBV6-1; j_call: TRBJ1-2; cdr3_nt: TGTGCCAGCAGTGGGGACAGGGGGTTAGGAGGCTACACCTTC; cdr3_aa: CASSGDRGLGGYTF
d_call: TRBD1; clone_size: many; v_call: TRBV28; j_call: TRBJ2-2; cdr3_nt: TGTGCCAGCAGTTTATCAGGGGGCATAAGAGGGGAGCTGTTTTTT; cdr3_aa: CASSLSGGIRGELFF
d_call: -; clone_size: few; v_call: TRBV5-1; j_call: TRBJ2-7; cdr3_nt: TGCGCCAGCAGCCCCGCTCAAATTGGCTACGAGCAGTACTTC; cdr3_aa: CASSPAQIGYEQYF
d_call: TRBD1; clone_size: many; v_call: TRBV10-3; j_call: TRBJ2-7; cdr3_nt: TGTGCCATCAGTGGGGGACAGCTCTTCTCCTACGAGCAGTACTTC; cdr3_aa: CAISGGQLFSYEQYF
d_call: -; clone_size: many; v_call: TRBV28; j_call: TRBJ1-5; cdr3_nt: TGTGCCAGCAGTTTATTGGTCTCGCCCCAGCATTTT; cdr3_aa: CASSLLVSPQHF
d_call: -; clone_size: many; v_call: TRBV20-1; j_call: TRBJ1-5; cdr3_nt: TGCAGTGCTAGCAGGAGCAATCAGCCCCAGCATTTT; cdr3_aa: CSASRSNQPQHF
d_call: -; clone_size: many; v_call: TRBV20-1; j_call: TRBJ2-7; cdr3_nt: TGCAGTGCTAGAGGACTATCCTACGAGCAGTACTTC; cdr3_aa: CSARGLSYEQYF
d_call: -; clone_size: once; v_call: TRBV6-1; j_call: TRBJ2-5; cdr3_nt: TGTGCCAGCGTCTTCTGGGGGGCCGGGGAGACCCAGTACTTC; cdr3_aa: CASVFWGAGETQYF
d_call: TRBD1; clone_size: -; v_call: TRBV13; j_call: TRBJ2-6; cdr3_nt: TGTGCCAGCAGCTTAGCCGGCGACAGGGGGTCTGGGGCCAACGTCCTGACTTTC; cdr3_aa: CASSLAGDRGSGANVLTF
d_call: TRBD2; clone_size: many; v_call: TRBV20-1; j_call: TRBJ2-7; cdr3_nt: TGCAGTGCTAGGTCAACTAGCGGCGACTACTACGAGCAGTACTTC; cdr3_aa: CSARSTSGDYYEQYF
d_call: TRBD1; clone_size: many; v_call: TRBV5-1; j_call: TRBJ1-2; cdr3_nt: TGCGCCAGCAGCTTGCGGACAGGCACGGGCTACACCTTC; cdr3_aa: CASSLRTGTGYTF
d_call: -; clone_size: -; v_call: TRBV6-2/TRBV6-3; j_call: TRBJ1-6; cdr3_nt: TGTGCCAGCAGTTACGGCGGTTTCTCCTATAATTCACCCCTCCACTTT; cdr3_aa: CASSYGGFSYNSPLHF